These 7 T cell receptor beta chains were sequenced from one sample in a study of T cell responses to AZD1222 COVID-19 vaccine. The protocol was immunoSEQ multiplex PCR, while the TCRdb copy is restricted to in-frame clones and leaves out a portion. The table has about 180,000 clones, roughly nine tenths seen once. The specimen was peripheral blood, collected on day 0 of AZD1222 vaccination. These receptor sequences come from an adult in good health.

The CDR3 reads CASSPTGGEQYF. Here the CDR3 DNA reads TGTGCCAGCAGCCCGACAGGGGGAGAGCAGTACTTC. The J gene is TRBJ2-7, the V gene TRBV7-9; TRBD1 matches 9 bases. The V and J ends lost 5 bases and 7 bases, in that order; junction bases with no gene match: 3. CDR1 and CDR2 (germline): SEHNR, FQNEAQ (reference sequence). This CDR3 comprises 12 residues.

In its sample, this clone was seen once. The genes are TRBV19 and TRBJ2-7; 10 bases are a match to TRBD1. The CDR3 contains 14 residues. V trimming: 6 bases; J trimming: 2 bases; junction bases outside the gene matches: 4. Germline assignment: CDR1 LNHDA and CDR2 SQIVND (reference sequence). In DNA, the CDR3 is TGTGCCAGTAGATTAGGGACAGGGGCCTACGAGCAGTACTTC. It is translated as CASRLGTGAYEQYF.

The sample holds one count of this clone. This chain connects TRBV14 to TRBJ1-1; D perhaps matches TRBD1 (5 bases). Germline V CDR1 and CDR2: SGHDN, FVKESK. V was pared by 3 bases and J by 6 bases, with 11 bases between. This CDR3 contains 13 residues. CDR3 amino acids: CASSQSVRAEAFF. The CDR3 coding sequence is TGTGCCAGCAGCCAGTCGGTCAGGGCTGAAGCTTTCTTT.

V and J are TRBV24-1 and TRBJ2-3; D might be TRBD1 (5 bases). CDR1 and CDR2 (germline): KGHDR, SFDVKD. The CDR3 consists of 13 residues. The V and J ends lost 3 bases and 2 bases respectively, with 5 bases between them. This chain's CDR3 is CATSDGATDTQYF. The CDR3 DNA sequence: TGTGCCACCAGTGATGGGGCCACAGATACGCAGTATTTT.

The V and J genes are TRBV4-1 and TRBJ1-3; 9 bases are a match to TRBD1. This CDR3 comprises 17 residues. J gave up 4 bases and V 3 bases, and 10 bases lay outside the gene matches. Looked up from germline, CDR1 is MGHRA and CDR2 is YSYEKL. For the CDR3, the DNA is TGCGCCAGCAGCCAGGCCTCGACAGGGGGAGCCGGAAACACCATATATTTT. It codes for CASSQASTGGAGNTIYF.

V is TRBV7-2 and J is TRBJ2-2; perhaps TRBD2 as D (6 bases). The CDR3 has 14 residues. V lost 4 bases, J lost 5 bases, and 11 bases lay in between. The germline gives CDR1 SGHTA, CDR2 FQGNSA. CDR3 in DNA: TGTGCCAGCAGCTCGACTAGGTTAACCGGGGAGCTGTTTTTT. It is translated as CASSSTRLTGELFF.

The rearrangement uses TRBV9 and TRBJ2-2; weak D call: TRBD1 (6 bases). This CDR3 has 12 residues. Looked up from germline, CDR1 is SGDLS and CDR2 is YYNGEE. Trimming took off 7 bases at V and 4 bases at J, with 8 bases between the two ends. CDR3 region: CASATGTGELFF. CDR3 bases: TGTGCCAGCGCGACAGGCACCGGGGAGCTGTTTTTT.